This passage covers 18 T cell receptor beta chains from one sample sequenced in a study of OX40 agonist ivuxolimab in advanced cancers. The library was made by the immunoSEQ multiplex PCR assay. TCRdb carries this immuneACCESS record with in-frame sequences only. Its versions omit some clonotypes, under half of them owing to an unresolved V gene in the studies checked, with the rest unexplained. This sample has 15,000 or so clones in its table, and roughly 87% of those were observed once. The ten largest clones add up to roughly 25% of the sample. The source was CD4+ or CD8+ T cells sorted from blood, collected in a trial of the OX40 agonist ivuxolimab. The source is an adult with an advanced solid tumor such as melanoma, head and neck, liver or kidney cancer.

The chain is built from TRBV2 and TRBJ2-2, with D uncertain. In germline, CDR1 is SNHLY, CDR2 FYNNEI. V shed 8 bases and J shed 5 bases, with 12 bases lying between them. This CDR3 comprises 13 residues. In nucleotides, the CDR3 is TGTGCCAGCCGGGCCCCGAGTACCGGGGAGCTGTTTTTT. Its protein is CASRAPSTGELFF.

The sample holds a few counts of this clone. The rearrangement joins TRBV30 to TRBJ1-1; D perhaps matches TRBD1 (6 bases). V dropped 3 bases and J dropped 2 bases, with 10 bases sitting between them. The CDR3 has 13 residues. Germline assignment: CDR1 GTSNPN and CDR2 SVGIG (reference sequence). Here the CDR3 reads CAWSWTANTEAFF. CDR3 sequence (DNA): TGTGCCTGGAGCTGGACAGCCAACACTGAAGCTTTCTTT.

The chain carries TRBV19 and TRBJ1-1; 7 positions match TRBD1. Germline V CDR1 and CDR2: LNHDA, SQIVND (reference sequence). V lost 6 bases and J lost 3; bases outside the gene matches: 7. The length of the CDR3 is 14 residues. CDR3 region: CASRIQGLDTEAFF. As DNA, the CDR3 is TGTGCCAGTAGAATACAGGGGTTGGACACTGAAGCTTTCTTT.

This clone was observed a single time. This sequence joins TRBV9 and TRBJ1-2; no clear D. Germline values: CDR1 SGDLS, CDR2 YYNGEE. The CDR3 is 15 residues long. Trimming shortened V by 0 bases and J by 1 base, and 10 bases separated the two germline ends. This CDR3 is CASSVGSGLNYGYTF. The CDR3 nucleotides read TGTGCCAGCAGCGTAGGATCAGGCCTTAACTATGGCTACACCTTC.

Written as DNA, the CDR3 is TGTGCCAGCAGCGCCGATCCTAGCGGGGGGGCCTACAATGAGCAGTTCTTC. It yields the protein CASSADPSGGAYNEQFF. J is TRBJ2-1 and V is TRBV9; TRBD2 matches 12 bases. There are 17 residues in the CDR3. Germline lookup yields CDR1 SGDLS and CDR2 YYNGEE. Trimming took 3 bases from V and 2 from J; bases not matched to a gene: 6.

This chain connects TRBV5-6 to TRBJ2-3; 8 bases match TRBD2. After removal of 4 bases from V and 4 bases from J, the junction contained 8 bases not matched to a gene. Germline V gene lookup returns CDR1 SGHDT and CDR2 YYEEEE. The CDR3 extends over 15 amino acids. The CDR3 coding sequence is TGTGCCAGCAGCCCCCCGGGGGGGTACTCAGATACGCAGTATTTT. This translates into CASSPPGGYSDTQYF.

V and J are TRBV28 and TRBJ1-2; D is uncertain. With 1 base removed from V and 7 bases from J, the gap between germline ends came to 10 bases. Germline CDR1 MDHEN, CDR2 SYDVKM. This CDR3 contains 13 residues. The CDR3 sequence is CASSLSGTSGYTF. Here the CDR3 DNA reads TGTGCCAGCAGTTTATCTGGCACGTCTGGCTACACCTTC.

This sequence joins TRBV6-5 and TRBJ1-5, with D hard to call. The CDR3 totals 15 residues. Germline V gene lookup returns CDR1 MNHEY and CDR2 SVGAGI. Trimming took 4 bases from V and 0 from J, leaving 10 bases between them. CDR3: CASSSDPNSNQPQHF. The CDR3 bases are TGTGCCAGCAGTTCCGACCCGAATAGCAATCAGCCCCAGCATTTT.

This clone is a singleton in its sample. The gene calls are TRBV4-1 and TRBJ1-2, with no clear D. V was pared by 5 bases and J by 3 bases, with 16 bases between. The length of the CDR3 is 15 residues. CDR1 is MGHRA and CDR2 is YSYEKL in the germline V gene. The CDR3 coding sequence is TGCGCCAGCAGCTCAGTAACGACCGAGGACTATGGCTACACCTTC. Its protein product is CASSSVTTEDYGYTF.

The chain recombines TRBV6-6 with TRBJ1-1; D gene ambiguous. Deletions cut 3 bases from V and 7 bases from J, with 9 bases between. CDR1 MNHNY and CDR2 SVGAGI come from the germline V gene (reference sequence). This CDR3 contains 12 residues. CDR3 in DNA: TGTGCCAGCAGTTATACCGGTAATGAAGCTTTCTTT. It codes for CASSYTGNEAFF.

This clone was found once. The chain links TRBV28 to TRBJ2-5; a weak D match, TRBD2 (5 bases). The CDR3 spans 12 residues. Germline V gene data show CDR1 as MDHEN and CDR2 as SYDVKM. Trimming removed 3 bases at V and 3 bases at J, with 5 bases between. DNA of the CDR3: TGTGCCAGCAGTTTCGGGAAAGAGACCCAGTACTTC. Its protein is CASSFGKETQYF.

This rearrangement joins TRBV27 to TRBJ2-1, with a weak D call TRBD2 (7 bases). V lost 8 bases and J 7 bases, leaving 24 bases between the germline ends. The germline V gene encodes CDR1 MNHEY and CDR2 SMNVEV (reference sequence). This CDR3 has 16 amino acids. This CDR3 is CASGVLGGGLSNEQFF. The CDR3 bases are TGTGCCAGCGGGGTTCTAGGGGGGGGGCTTTCTAATGAGCAGTTCTTC.

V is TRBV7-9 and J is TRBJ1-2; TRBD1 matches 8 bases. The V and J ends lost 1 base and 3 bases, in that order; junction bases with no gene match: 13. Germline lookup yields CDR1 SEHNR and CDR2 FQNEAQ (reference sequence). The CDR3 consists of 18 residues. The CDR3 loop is CASSLEGGQVMTYYGYTF. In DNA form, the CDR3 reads TGTGCCAGCAGCTTAGAAGGGGGACAGGTGATGACTTACTATGGCTACACCTTC.

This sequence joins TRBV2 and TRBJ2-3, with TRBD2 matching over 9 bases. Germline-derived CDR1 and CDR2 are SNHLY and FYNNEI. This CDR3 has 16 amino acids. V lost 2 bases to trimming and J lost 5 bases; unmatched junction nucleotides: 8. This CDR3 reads CASSEMAGGSGDTQYF. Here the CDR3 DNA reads TGTGCCAGCAGTGAAATGGCGGGGGGGTCAGGAGATACGCAGTATTTT.

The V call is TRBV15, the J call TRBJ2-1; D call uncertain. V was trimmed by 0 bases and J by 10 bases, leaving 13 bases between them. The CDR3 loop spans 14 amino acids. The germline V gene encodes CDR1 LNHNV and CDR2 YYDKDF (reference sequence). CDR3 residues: CATSRDGRVGEQFF. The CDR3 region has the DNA TGTGCCACCAGCAGAGATGGCAGAGTAGGGGAGCAGTTCTTC.

CDR3 amino acids: CASSFIRISPETSNYGYTF. CDR3 coding DNA: TGTGCCAGCAGCTTCATTAGAATCAGCCCCGAGACGTCTAACTATGGCTACACCTTC. J is TRBJ1-2 and V is TRBV5-6; no firm D call. Trimming pared 2 bases from V and 0 bases from J, leaving 23 bases between. The CDR3 runs to 19 residues. The germline gives CDR1 SGHDT, CDR2 YYEEEE.

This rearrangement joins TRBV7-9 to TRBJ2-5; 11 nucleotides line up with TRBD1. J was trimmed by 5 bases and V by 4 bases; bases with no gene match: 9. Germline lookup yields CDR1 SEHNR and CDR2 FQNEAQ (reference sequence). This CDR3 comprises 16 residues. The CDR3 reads CASSSPRTGGNETQYF. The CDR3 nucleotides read TGTGCCAGCAGCTCCCCGAGGACAGGGGGCAACGAGACCCAGTACTTC.

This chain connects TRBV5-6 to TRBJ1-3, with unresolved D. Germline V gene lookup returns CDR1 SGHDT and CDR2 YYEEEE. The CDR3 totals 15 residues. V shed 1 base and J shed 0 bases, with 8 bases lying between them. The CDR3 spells CASSLRANSGNTIYF. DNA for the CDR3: TGTGCCAGCAGCTTGCGCGCTAACTCTGGAAACACCATATATTTT.